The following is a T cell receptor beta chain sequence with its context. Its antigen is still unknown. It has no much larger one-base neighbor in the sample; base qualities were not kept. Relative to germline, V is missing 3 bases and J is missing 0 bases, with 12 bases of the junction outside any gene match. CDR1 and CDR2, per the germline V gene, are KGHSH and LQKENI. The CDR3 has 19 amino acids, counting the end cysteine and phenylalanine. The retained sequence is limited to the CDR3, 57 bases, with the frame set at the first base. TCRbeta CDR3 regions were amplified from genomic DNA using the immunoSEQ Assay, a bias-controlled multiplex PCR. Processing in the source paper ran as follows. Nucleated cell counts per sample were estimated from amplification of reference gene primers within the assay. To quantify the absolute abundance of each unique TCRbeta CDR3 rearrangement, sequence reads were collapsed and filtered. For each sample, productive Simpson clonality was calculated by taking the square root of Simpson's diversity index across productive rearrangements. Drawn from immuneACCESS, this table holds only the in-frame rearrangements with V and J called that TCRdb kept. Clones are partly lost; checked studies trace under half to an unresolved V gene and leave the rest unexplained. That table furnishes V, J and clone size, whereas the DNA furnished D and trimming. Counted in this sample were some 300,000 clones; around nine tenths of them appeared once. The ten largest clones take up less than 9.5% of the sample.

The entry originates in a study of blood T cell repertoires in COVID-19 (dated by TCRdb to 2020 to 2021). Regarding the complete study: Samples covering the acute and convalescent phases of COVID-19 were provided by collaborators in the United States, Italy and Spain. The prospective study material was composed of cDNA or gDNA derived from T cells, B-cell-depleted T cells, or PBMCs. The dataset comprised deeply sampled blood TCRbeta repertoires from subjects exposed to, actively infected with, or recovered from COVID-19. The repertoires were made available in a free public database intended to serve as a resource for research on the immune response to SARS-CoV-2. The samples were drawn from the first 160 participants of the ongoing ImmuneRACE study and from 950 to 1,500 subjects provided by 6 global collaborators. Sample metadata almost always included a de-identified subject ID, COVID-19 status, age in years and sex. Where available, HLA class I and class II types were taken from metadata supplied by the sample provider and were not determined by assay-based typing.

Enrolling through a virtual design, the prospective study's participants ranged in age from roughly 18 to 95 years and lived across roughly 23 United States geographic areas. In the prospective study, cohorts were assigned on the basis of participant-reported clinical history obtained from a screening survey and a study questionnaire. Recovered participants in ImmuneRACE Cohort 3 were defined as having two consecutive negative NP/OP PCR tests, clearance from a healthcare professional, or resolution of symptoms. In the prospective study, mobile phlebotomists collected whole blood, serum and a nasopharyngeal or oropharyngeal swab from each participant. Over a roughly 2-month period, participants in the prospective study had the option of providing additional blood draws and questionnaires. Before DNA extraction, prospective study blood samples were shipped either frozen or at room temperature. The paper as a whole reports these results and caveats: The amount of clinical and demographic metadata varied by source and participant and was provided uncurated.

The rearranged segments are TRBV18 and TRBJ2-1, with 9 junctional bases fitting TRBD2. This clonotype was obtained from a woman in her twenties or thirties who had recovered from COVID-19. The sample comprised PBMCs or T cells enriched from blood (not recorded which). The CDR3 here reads CASSPRGTSTSLSYNEQFF. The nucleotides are TGTGCCAGCTCACCCCGCGGGACTAGCACATCCCTCTCCTACAATGAGCAGTTCTTC.